The clone carrying this TCR beta chain has more than one count but fewer than ten. Its antigen remains unknown. This entry is derived from a study of early T cells in non-severe SARS-CoV-2 infection. Study-level results: VDJdb-based matching was biased toward anti-spike CD8 responses and missed private and CD4 specificities.

Each CDR3 protein is one row after TCRdb ran MiXCR on the 5' RACE reads. The sample lists some 38,000 distinct CDR3 sequences; just under 4% were seen once. Germline CDR1 is MGHDK and CDR2 is SYGVNS. With 1 base removed from V and 4 bases from J, the gap between germline ends came to 14 bases. CDR3 length: 16 amino acids. This TCR was recovered from an adult who was a healthcare worker with PCR-confirmed SARS-CoV-2 infection or an uninfected control (not recorded which). The chain couples TRBV25-1 to TRBJ2-1, with D possibly being TRBD1 (6 bases). The specimen sequenced was whole blood. Written as DNA, the CDR3 is TGTGCCAGCAGTGAATTCAGGGGAACGGCTTACAATGAGCAGTTCTTC. The encoded protein is CASSEFRGTAYNEQFF.